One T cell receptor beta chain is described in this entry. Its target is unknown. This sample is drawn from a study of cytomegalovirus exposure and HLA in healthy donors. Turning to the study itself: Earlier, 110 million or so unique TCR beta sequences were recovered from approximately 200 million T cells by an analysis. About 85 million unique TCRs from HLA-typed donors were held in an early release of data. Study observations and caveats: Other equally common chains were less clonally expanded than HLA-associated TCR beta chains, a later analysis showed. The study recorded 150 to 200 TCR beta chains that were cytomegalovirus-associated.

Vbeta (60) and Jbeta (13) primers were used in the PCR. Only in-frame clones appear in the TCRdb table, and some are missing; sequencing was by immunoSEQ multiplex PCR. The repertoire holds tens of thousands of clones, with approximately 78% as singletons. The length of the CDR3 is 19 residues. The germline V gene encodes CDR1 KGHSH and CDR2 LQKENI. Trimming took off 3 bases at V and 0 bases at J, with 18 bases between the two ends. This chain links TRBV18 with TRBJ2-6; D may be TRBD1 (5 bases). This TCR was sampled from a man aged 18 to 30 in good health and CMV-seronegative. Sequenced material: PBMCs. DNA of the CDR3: TGTGCCAGCTCACCTGAGGTTGACAGAGTCAGCTCTGGGGCCAACGTCCTGACTTTC. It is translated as CASSPEVDRVSSGANVLTF.